These 11 T cell receptor beta chains were all obtained from the same sample, sequenced in a study of blood T cell repertoires in COVID-19. Using immunoSEQ multiplex PCR, the repertoire was profiled, and TCRdb retains in-frame clones only, with some absent. The sample lists 540,000 or so clones, approximately 91% seen once, with roughly 8% in the top ten. Specimen: peripheral blood. The receptors were sampled from a woman aged 45 to 65 with COVID-19, enrolled during active disease.

The V call is TRBV25-1, the J call TRBJ2-7, with a weak D call TRBD1 (6 bases). CDR1 MGHDK and CDR2 SYGVNS come from the germline V gene. V dropped 1 base and J dropped 4 bases, with 11 bases sitting between them. The length of the CDR3 is 14 residues. CDR3 loop: CASSELAGEYEQYF. As DNA, the CDR3 is TGTGCCAGCAGTGAATTGGCAGGGGAGTACGAGCAGTACTTC.

This rearrangement joins TRBV2 to TRBJ2-5, with TRBD1 matching over 10 bases. V shed 2 bases and J 7 bases; nucleotides not matched to a gene: 16. The CDR3 is 18 amino acids. CDR1 and CDR2 from the germline V gene are SNHLY and FYNNEI. The CDR3 is CASSETRTGGALGWTQYF. CDR3 DNA sequence: TGTGCCAGCAGTGAAACTCGGACAGGGGGGGCGCTGGGATGGACCCAGTACTTC.

V and J are TRBV18 and TRBJ1-1; TRBD1 might be the D (6 bases). CDR3 length: 14 amino acids. The V end lost 3 bases, the J end lost 11 bases, and 19 bases lay between the germline ends. Germline CDR1 reads KGHSH; CDR2 reads LQKENI. CDR3 sequence reads: CASSPGAMDVAAFF. As DNA, the CDR3 is TGTGCCAGCTCACCGGGGGCGATGGATGTAGCGGCTTTCTTT. Full variable domain (remainder filled in from reference TRBV18 and TRBJ1-1): NAGVMQNPRHLVRRRGQEARLRCSPMKGHSHVYWYRQLPEEGLKFMVYLQKENIIDESGMPKERFSAEFPKEGPSILRIQQVVRGDSAAYFCASSPGAMDVAAFFGQGTRLTVV.

V and J are TRBV5-5 and TRBJ2-1; the match to TRBD2 covers 10 bases. CDR1 and CDR2 from the germline V gene are SGHKS and YYEKEE (reference sequence). Trimming at V came to 0 bases and at J to 4 bases, leaving 4 bases not matched to a gene. The CDR3 totals 16 residues. This CDR3 is CASSLDRAGGYNEQFF. The CDR3 DNA sequence: TGTGCCAGCAGCTTGGATCGAGCGGGGGGGTACAATGAGCAGTTCTTC.

The gene calls are TRBV7-9 and TRBJ1-2; D might be TRBD1 (6 bases). Germline V gives CDR1 SEHNR, CDR2 FQNEAQ (reference sequence). Trimming left V 3 bases short and J 5 bases short, with 13 bases between. The CDR3 is made up of 14 amino acids. This CDR3 reads CASSLVLGGYGYTF. CDR3 bases: TGTGCCAGCAGCTTGGTCCTAGGGGGATATGGCTACACCTTC.

In this sample, this clone turned up once. The chain couples TRBV5-6 to TRBJ1-5; 10 nucleotides match TRBD1. V shed 5 bases and J 2 bases; nucleotides not matched to a gene: 7. Germline V CDR1 and CDR2: SGHDT, YYEEEE. This CDR3 contains 16 residues. Written as DNA, the CDR3 is TGTGCCAGCAGTGCCGGGACAGGGGAGGGCAATCAGCCCCAGCATTTT. It translates to CASSAGTGEGNQPQHF.

The rearrangement uses TRBV27 and TRBJ2-7; 8 positions agree with TRBD1. This CDR3 region has 17 residues. Germline V gene lookup returns CDR1 MNHEY and CDR2 SMNVEV (reference sequence). The ends lost 5 bases at V and 4 bases at J; junction bases unmatched: 16. The CDR3 region has the DNA TGTGCCAGCAGTCGGAGGGCTTCGACGACAGGGGATTACGAGCAGTACTTC. Its protein is CASSRRASTTGDYEQYF.

This clone was counted only a few times. The gene calls are TRBV18 and TRBJ1-6; 7 bases map to TRBD1. The V and J ends lost 1 base and 5 bases, in that order; junction bases with no gene match: 2. The germline gives CDR1 KGHSH, CDR2 LQKENI. CDR3 length: 15 amino acids. The CDR3 here is CASSPRQGDNSPLHF. In DNA, the CDR3 is TGTGCCAGCTCACCACGACAGGGAGATAATTCACCCCTCCACTTT.

The gene calls are TRBV3-1 (or the pseudogene TRBV3-2) and TRBJ1-1, with D maybe TRBD1 (6 bases). Germline V CDR1 and CDR2: LGHDT, YNNKEL (reference sequence). Trimming shortened V by 5 bases and J by 5 bases, and 15 bases separated the two germline ends. The CDR3 has 14 residues. This CDR3 is CASSSTGVWTEAFF. Here the CDR3 DNA reads TGTGCCAGCAGCTCGACAGGAGTTTGGACTGAAGCTTTCTTT.

This chain uses TRBV7-8 with TRBJ1-3, with D uncertain. The CDR3 is made up of 12 amino acids. The germline V gene encodes CDR1 SGHVS and CDR2 FQNEAQ. Trimming removed 6 bases at V and 3 bases at J, with 6 bases between. The CDR3 sequence: CASSPVGNTIYF. The CDR3 DNA reads as TGTGCCAGCAGTCCCGTTGGAAACACCATATATTTT.

The chain links TRBV5-6 to TRBJ1-4, with a weak D call TRBD1 (5 bases). V was shortened by 0 bases and J by 8 bases, with 11 bases between the two germline ends. Per germline, CDR1 SGHDT and CDR2 YYEEEE. This CDR3 comprises 14 residues. The CDR3 DNA sequence: TGTGCCAGCAGCTTGGCAGGGTTGAGAGAAAAACTGTTTTTT. It codes for CASSLAGLREKLFF.